These 16 T cell receptor beta chains were sequenced from one sample in a study of CD8+ T cells in alopecia areata listed by TCRdb under 2018. The protocol used for the library was the immunoSEQ multiplex PCR assay. To provide template for TCR sequencing, every sample had RNA extracted and reverse transcribed into cDNA. This is the immuneACCESS table as TCRdb keeps it, with only in-frame sequences that have V and J called. A part of the clones is gone; compared with another copy, unresolved V genes explain less than half, and the rest is unexplained. This sample has about 270,000 clones in the table, none counted a single time. The top ten clonotypes cover less than 1.5% of the sample. Pooled mouse cutaneous lymph node cells were stained for CD4, CD8alpha, NKG2D, NKG2ACE and other markers and were then sorted on a BD Influx. Sequenced material: CD4+ T cells sorted from a lymph node. The receptor source for this set is a C3H/HeJ mouse with alopecia areata. The strain carries MHC haplotype H2-k.

About this clone itself: Gene labels here are mouse ones. The DNA ends 4 residues before the CDR3 does, and the rest of the CDR3 is filled in from the germline J gene. The V and J genes are TRBV31 and TRBJ2-7; TRBD2 matches at 11 bases. The CDR3 totals 12 residues. Germline CDR1 reads GKSSPN; CDR2 reads SITVG. The DNA read from the CDR3 is TGTGCCTGGAGGACTGGGGGGGAT. Translation: CAWRTGGD. The full CDR3 is CAWRTGGDEQYF.

In the case of this clone: Gene names are mouse gene names. The missing CDR3 end, 4 residues past where the read stops, is filled in from the germline J gene. V is TRBV13-1 and J is TRBJ2-4; possibly TRBD1 for D (6 bases). The CDR3 is 17 residues long. Per germline, CDR1 NSHNY and CDR2 SYGAGN. V was trimmed by 2 bases and J by 0 bases, leaving 16 bases between them. The DNA read from the CDR3 is TGTGCCAGCAGTGACCCCCAGGGACAAACTAGTCAAAAC. Its translation is CASSDPQGQTSQN. The whole CDR3 sequence is CASSDPQGQTSQNTLYF.

For this clone: Mouse names are used for the genes. Sequencing ends 4 residues short of the CDR3 end; the germline J gene provides the rest. This sequence joins TRBV13-1 and TRBJ2-2; 12 bases fit TRBD2. This CDR3 comprises 18 residues. Trimming cost V 3 bases and J 0 bases; bases outside gene matches: 6. From germline, CDR1 is NSHNY and CDR2 SYGAGN. CDR3 DNA, as far as it was read: TGTGCCAGCAGTGTCGCGGACTGGGGGGGACCAAACACCGGG. Its translation is CASSVADWGGPNTG. The complete CDR3 sequence is CASSVADWGGPNTGQLYF.

This clone was seen more than once but under ten times. Gene names refer to mouse genes. The DNA ends 4 residues before the CDR3 does, and the rest of the CDR3 is filled in from the germline J gene. The chain has TRBV17 and TRBJ1-1; D is undetermined. The CDR3 sequence is 12 residues long. Germline assignment: CDR1 MNHDT and CDR2 YYDKIL. CDR3 region: CASSRAQTEVFF. The CDR3 DNA, read in part, is TGTGCTAGCAGTAGAGCCCAGACA.

This clone has only a few counts. The gene symbols are mouse symbols. The read is 4 residues too short to cover the CDR3 end, so that end is filled in from the germline J gene. V usage is TRBV12-1 and J usage is TRBJ1-2; possible D gene TRBD1, 5 bases. V lost 0 bases and J lost 2, with 9 bases in between. CDR3 size: 14 residues. Germline V lookup: CDR1 SGHSN, CDR2 HYEKVE. Partial CDR3 DNA: TGTGCCAGCTCTCTCTCCAGGGCCAACTCC. It encodes CASSLSRANS. The entire CDR3 protein is CASSLSRANSDYTF.

This clone was counted a few times. The genes are named according to mouse. The CDR3 extends 4 residues past the end of the read, so its final part is completed from the germline J gene. Additional DNA sequences in this sample encode the identical CDR3. This chain joins TRBV13-3 and TRBJ1-1, with 7 bases lining up with TRBD1. J lost 0 bases, V lost 5 bases, and 1 base had no gene match. This CDR3 has 13 residues. Germline CDR1 is NNHDY and CDR2 is SYVADS. The covered CDR3 bases are TGTGCCAGCAGGGGACAGACAAACACA. This sequence encodes CASRGQTNT. The CDR3 in full is CASRGQTNTEVFF.

This clone has at least ten counts. Genes and germline come from the mouse. The read terminates 4 residues before the CDR3 end, so the remaining end is supplied by the germline J gene. Other DNA sequences in this specimen translate into the identical CDR3. The rearrangement uses TRBV1 and TRBJ2-3; 8 bases are a match to TRBD1. From germline, CDR1 is NSQYPW and CDR2 LRSPGD (reference sequence). The CDR3 has 14 residues. The J segment lost 1 base and the V segment lost 3 bases, leaving 0 bases of the junction unmatched. CDR3 DNA, as far as it was read: TGCACCTGCAGTGCGGGACAGGGTGCAGAA. It codes for CTCSAGQGAE. The full-length CDR3 reads as CTCSAGQGAETLYF. Full variable domain (rest looked up from reference TRBV1 and TRBJ2-3): VTLLEQNPRWRLVPRGQAVNLRCILKNSQYPWMSWYQQDLQKQLQWLFTLRSPGDKEVKSLPGADYLATRVTDTELRLQVANMSQGRTLYCTCSAGQGAETLYFGSGTRLTVL.

Comments on this clone: Genes and germline come from the mouse. The read stops 4 residues short of the end of the CDR3; the missing end is completed from the germline J gene. V gene TRBV13-1 combines with J gene TRBJ1-2, with no clear D. CDR1 and CDR2 (germline): NSHNY, SYGAGN. This CDR3 is built from 12 residues. Incomplete CDR3 DNA: TGTGCCAGCAGTGGAACTGGGACC. Its translation is CASSGTGT. The whole CDR3 protein is CASSGTGTDYTF.

This clone was detected a few times. Genes here carry mouse names. The CDR3 extends 4 residues past the end of the read, so its final part is completed from the germline J gene. V and J are TRBV5 and TRBJ2-4; 7 bases agree with TRBD2. Germline CDR1 is LGHNA and CDR2 is YNLKQL (reference sequence). The length of the CDR3 is 15 residues. V gave up 3 bases and J gave up 1 base; unmatched junction bases: 4. CDR3 DNA, as far as it was read: TGTGCCAGCAGCCACCTAGGACTGGGTCAAAAC. Amino acid sequence: CASSHLGLGQN. The CDR3 in full is CASSHLGLGQNTLYF.

A remark on this clone: The genes are named according to mouse. The read terminates 4 residues before the CDR3 end, so the remaining end is supplied by the germline J gene. This same CDR3 is encoded by further DNA sequences in the sample. The chain carries TRBV13-1 and TRBJ2-1; TRBD2 is a possible D gene (7 bases). From germline, CDR1 is NSHNY and CDR2 SYGAGN. The CDR3 covers 15 residues. Trimming removed 2 bases from V and 0 bases from J, with 9 bases in between. CDR3 amino acids: CASSEGGVNYAEQFF. Incomplete CDR3 DNA: TGTGCCAGCAGTGAAGGGGGGGTTAACTATGCT.

This clone was counted at least ten times. Mouse gene names apply. The read halts 4 residues ahead of the CDR3 end, with the missing end drawn from the germline J gene. This CDR3 is also generated by other DNA sequences in the sample. The chain is built from TRBV14 and TRBJ2-5; unclear D gene. Trimming took 5 bases from V and 0 from J, leaving 10 bases between them. Germline loops: CDR1 SGHDT, CDR2 FRDEAV. The CDR3 covers 14 residues. The CDR3 loop is CASSPTINQDTQYF. The DNA read from the CDR3 is TGTGCCAGCAGCCCAACAATTAACCAAGAC.

Remarks on this clone: Gene names refer to mouse genes. With the read ending 4 residues before the CDR3 end, the germline J gene is used to fill in that end. This sequence joins TRBV1 and TRBJ2-3; 13 positions agree with TRBD2. V was pared by 6 bases and J by 4 bases, with 4 bases of the junction left unmatched. The CDR3 contains 15 residues. The germline V gene encodes CDR1 NSQYPW and CDR2 LRSPGD (reference sequence). The DNA read from the CDR3 is TGCACCTGCAGGGACTGGGGGGGCGCCTCAGAA. Its protein is CTCRDWGGASE. The full CDR3 is CTCRDWGGASETLYF. The full variable domain, its missing parts supplied by reference TRBV1 and TRBJ2-3, is VTLLEQNPRWRLVPRGQAVNLRCILKNSQYPWMSWYQQDLQKQLQWLFTLRSPGDKEVKSLPGADYLATRVTDTELRLQVANMSQGRTLYCTCRDWGGASETLYFGSGTRLTVL.

As for this clone: Gene names are the mouse ones. The sequence runs out 4 residues before the end of the CDR3; the remainder is reconstructed from the germline J gene. The rearrangement links TRBV1 to TRBJ2-1; tentatively, D is TRBD2 (7 bases). The ends were cut back, 3 bases at V and 1 base at J, with 13 bases in the middle. The CDR3 is 16 amino acids. From germline, CDR1 is NSQYPW and CDR2 LRSPGD (reference sequence). CDR3 protein: CTCSAPRGANYAEQFF. The DNA read from the CDR3 is TGCACCTGCAGTGCGCCCCGGGGGGCAAACTATGCT.

This clone was found a few times. A read error may explain this, as a much larger clone is one base away. Genes here carry mouse names. Sequencing ends 4 residues short of the CDR3 end; the germline J gene provides the rest. The sample holds other DNA sequences that translate to the same CDR3. This sequence joins TRBV5 and TRBJ2-3, with 12 bases that match TRBD2. The CDR3 totals 16 residues. Germline V CDR1 and CDR2: LGHNA, YNLKQL (reference sequence). After removal of 4 bases from V and 0 bases from J, the junction contained 2 bases not matched to a gene. Partial CDR3 DNA: TGTGCCAGCAGCCCGGGACTGGGGGGTAGTGCAGAA. As protein: CASSPGLGGSAE. The full-length CDR3 reads as CASSPGLGGSAETLYF.

This clone was counted between two and nine times. Here the gene names and germline are mouse. Read data end 4 residues before the CDR3 end; the end is taken from the germline J gene. This rearrangement joins TRBV13-3 to TRBJ2-3; 9 positions agree with TRBD1. This CDR3 spans 16 amino acids. The germline V gene encodes CDR1 NNHDY and CDR2 SYVADS. V gave up 3 bases and J gave up 3 bases; unmatched junction bases: 8. The CDR3 DNA, read in part, is TGTGCCAGCAGTGCCGGGACAGGGAAGGGGGCAGAA. This sequence encodes CASSAGTGKGAE. The full CDR3 protein is CASSAGTGKGAETLYF.

With regard to this clone: Mouse names are used for the genes. The CDR3 end lies 4 residues beyond the end of the read and is filled in from the germline J gene. The chain carries TRBV13-1 and TRBJ2-5, with D unclear. The V gene lost 0 bases and the J gene lost 1 base, with 6 bases spanning the gap. The germline CDR1 and CDR2 sequences are NSHNY and SYGAGN. This CDR3 is built from 14 residues. CDR3 in amino acids: CASSDALDQDTQYF. The covered CDR3 bases are TGTGCCAGCAGTGATGCTCTGGACCAAGAC.